The subject of this entry is one TCR beta chain. Its antigen has not been determined. One junction end does not reproduce the germline sequence, and a read error may be involved. This entry is derived from a study of cytomegalovirus exposure and HLA in healthy donors (dated by TCRdb to about 2017). Broadly, across the study: An earlier analysis of roughly 500 of the donors reported 250 to 300 Gb of sequence data and some 100 million unique TCR beta sequences from 150 million to 200 million T cells. Besides the first cohort of under 700 subjects, a separate validation cohort made up of 120 different subjects was used. Donor age, sex, ethnicity and CMV serostatus were compiled alongside the repertoire data. Class I and class II HLA loci were covered by the typing at four-digit resolution. To predict cytomegalovirus infection status, the study brought together high-throughput TCR immunosequencing, statistical association of individual TCRs with disease status, and machine learning. The genetic ancestry cluster associated with self-reported Caucasian donors included about four fifths of the approximately 400 genotyped donors. The study aimed to test whether signatures of past pathogen exposure could be identified by cataloging public T cell receptors. The later analysis used no new phenotypic data to find candidate immune exposures, relying instead on TCR beta sequences and their occurrence across donors. The study profiled the T cell repertoires of about 720 subjects by immunosequencing and related them to cytomegalovirus serostatus. A later genetic analysis used genome-wide SNP genotypes for about three fifths of the roughly 700 donors, treating that subset as a discovery cohort. Every discovery cohort repertoire had been produced on one sequencing platform. An early release that covered about 600 HLA-typed donors contained about 300 gigabases of sequencing data and about 84 million unique TCR sequences. Among 398 genotyped donors of the cohort, an average of around 250,000 unique TCR beta nucleotide sequences was sequenced per donor, of which 15% to 20% were non-productive. Roughly five DR-DQ haplotypes were handled as single units for association and clustering, since linkage in the cohort was strong. An earlier analysis of fewer than 700 of the donors applied high-throughput TCR beta sequencing to assess whether each TCR beta V gene segment acted as functional or pseudogenic. A later analysis re-analyzed previously published TCR beta repertoires from 550 to 700 donors and added high-resolution HLA genotyping to study TCR occurrence patterns. Typing coverage differed by locus: A, B, C, DRB1 and DQB1 were typed in about 629-640 donors, DQA1 in 500 to 550, DPA1 in some 570, and DPB1 in just under 490. General findings and caveats noted by the study authors: According to a later analysis, TCR association rates differed among HLA loci, with DRB1 alleles showing the most associated TCRs and HLA-C alleles showing the fewest. According to a later analysis, parvovirus B19, influenza, CMV and Epstein-Barr virus appeared linked to several top co-occurrence clusters. This cohort had only TCR beta chains sequenced, and the lack of alpha or paired-chain data limited which features could be detected. Broadly in line with IMGT annotations, most TCR beta V segments showed up in productive rearrangements about 87% or about 30% of the time in an earlier analysis of under 700 of the donors. Correlated functional status among segregating V segments might reflect linkage disequilibrium, but an unknown experimental factor could not be ruled out. A further reported finding was that TCR beta sequences accurately predicted the HLA-A and HLA-B alleles for most subjects in the first cohort. When HLA alleles, especially DR and DQ, strongly co-occurred, attributing TCR associations to individual alleles was difficult. In a later analysis, 16,951 TCR beta sequences were associated with specific HLA alleles at a false discovery rate of 0.05. A later genetic analysis reported fewer N-insertions in productive TCRs among donors in an Asian-associated ancestry cluster than the roughly 700-donor mean. Immune exposure information for the cohort was limited to CMV serostatus. Because some donors lacked HLA typing at each locus, the association tests relied only on the typed subset. Three of the identified cytomegalovirus-associated TCR beta chains were confirmed in vitro to be specific for cytomegalovirus antigens. Because counts were too low, some 17 rarely observed V segments, including chromosome 9 orphons, were excluded from the earlier analysis of around 590 of the donors. Some IMGT-functional V segments, including TRBV6-2 and TRBV6-3, could not be told apart with the 87-base-pair reads, so those segments were excluded. A group of highly shared sequence variants was considered likely to be a technical artifact of the sequencing pipeline. In the study, 150 to 200 TCR beta chains were listed as associated with cytomegalovirus. A later analysis found that most CMV-associated TCR beta chains appeared HLA-restricted, with HLA associations seemingly driven largely by CMV exposure. Across donors, most TCR sequences were observed very rarely, whereas some public TCRs were present in many individuals. The classifier was reported to diagnose cytomegalovirus status with high specificity and sensitivity in both the original and validation cohorts. Presence/absence analyses assumed roughly uniform sequencing depth across donors, an assumption that may not hold. Compared with equally common non-associated chains, HLA-associated TCR beta chains in a later analysis were more clonally expanded and had lower generation probabilities. The authors suggested that the approach could potentially be extended to other disease states and immunological phenotypes. An association between a missense DCLRE1C variant and V-gene and J-gene trimming of TCR beta chains was found in a later genetic analysis and replicated in an independent cohort.

The cohort was made up of 500 to 850 healthy bone marrow donors. At the time of sampling, every cohort member was nominally healthy, though immune exposures that went unrecorded were likely present. The donor tested CMV seropositive and was one of the 289 seropositive cohort members. A peripheral blood sample was collected from each donor, and TCR beta sequencing was performed on peripheral blood mononuclear cells. Genomic DNA was extracted from the blood cell samples with the Qiagen DNeasy Blood Extraction Kit. Libraries were prepared through the immunoSEQ multiplex PCR assay. For the multiplex PCR, a mixture combining 60 forward primers for TCR Vbeta segments and 13 reverse primers for TCR Jbeta segments was used. The CDR3 region of rearranged TCR beta genes was amplified from genomic DNA with a multiplex PCR assay. Amplified TCR beta libraries were sequenced as 87-base-pair reads on the Illumina HiSeq System. The authors processed their data as follows. Across the 670 or so repertoires, a later analysis counted roughly 84 million unique TCR beta chains, around 11 million of which were shared by at least two donors. Raw reads were error-corrected and collapsed into unique sequences with a nearest-neighbor algorithm that merged closely related sequences to remove PCR and sequencing errors. To assign V, D and J gene segments, CDR3 sequences were aligned to IMGT reference sequences. For a sequence to be retained, at least a six-nucleotide match to both a V gene segment and a J gene segment was required. Rearrangements were called productive when the CDR3 lacked stop codons and stayed in frame with V and J; all others were non-productive. Following IMGT convention, CDR3 was defined as the stretch from the second conserved V-encoded cysteine to the conserved J-encoded phenylalanine. In an earlier analysis of more than 550 of the donors, sequences lacking an unambiguous match to a single V gene segment were excluded. An earlier analysis of fewer than 650 of the donors classified V segments as functional when productive rearrangements were above 56.7% and as segregating when the standard deviation between donors was above 5%. A statistical classification framework was developed to diagnose cytomegalovirus status using the catalog of TCR beta chain sequences. A later analysis assigned V and J genes by comparing TCR nucleotide sequences with IMGT/GENE-DB human TR gene sequences. Using the TCRdist pipeline, a later analysis assigned CDR3 sequences along with most-parsimonious VDJ recombination scenarios. In a later analysis, each TCR beta chain was defined by its CDR3 amino acid sequence together with its V-gene family, and reads without a unique V-gene family were excluded. As a way to deal with suspected cross-contamination and a sequencing artifact, a later analysis dropped more than 500 nucleotide sequences that were highly shared and had low generation probability. A later analysis calculated a clonal expansion index for each public chain from normalized within-repertoire ranks of inferred template counts. In a later analysis, generation probabilities were computed using a VDJ recombination model fitted to out-of-frame rearrangements, and the results were checked against IGoR. A later analysis scored TCR-TCR, TCR-HLA and TCR-CMV co-occurrence with hypergeometric tests, applying a repertoire-size bias correction to TCR pairs. False discovery rates were estimated in a later analysis by permuting HLA or CMV assignments 20 times. In a later analysis, co-occurring TCRs were grouped using DBSCAN, and TCRdist sequence similarity was added for clustering within HLA-allele-positive subsets. Repertoires with fewer than 30,000 or more than 120,000 public chains, plus five repertoires with anomalous nucleotide sharing, were excluded from co-occurrence clustering. TCRdb mirrors the immuneACCESS table, restricted to in-frame sequences. Some clones are absent from its copies; in checked studies, under half trace to an unresolved V gene, and the reason for the others is unknown. V, J and clone size are taken as reported in that table, and D and trimming were inferred from the DNA itself. In all, the sample holds approximately 150,000 clones, and about 85% of those were seen once. 2.5% to 3% of the sample rests with the top ten.

The CDR3, from cysteine to phenylalanine, totals 17 residues. The kept DNA is CDR3 alone, 51 bases in frame from the first base. CDR1 and CDR2 are drawn from the germline V gene (reference sequence): MNHEY, SMNVEV. Source material: PBMCs. The chain employs TRBV27 and TRBJ1-5, with 9 middle bases fitting TRBD1. The clonotype originates from a man aged 30-40 years in good health and CMV-seropositive. The DNA is as follows: TGTGCCAGCAGTATATCTTCCGGGACAGGGATCAATCAGCCCCAGCATTTT. The encoded protein is CASSISSGTGINQPQHF.